This T cell receptor (beta chain) came from a study of T-cell reconstitution after alpha-beta-depleted transplantation in children (dated by TCRdb to 2015 to 2016). For context, the study as a whole: The study quantitatively tracked T-cell immune reconstitution after TCRalphabeta/CD19-depleted allogeneic hematopoietic cell transplantation in children using TCR repertoire profiling.

V loses 6 bases, J loses 5 bases, and the germline ends lie 11 bases apart. The CDR3 contains 13 residues, cysteine and phenylalanine counted. CDR3 DNA only is kept here, 39 bases in frame from base 1. Libraries were built with PCR. Sequencing took place on an Illumina HiSeq 2500. To normalize quantification of the TCRbeta repertoire, the TCR libraries were built with molecular barcoding that relied on unique molecular identifiers. Using fastp trimming at Q25 and MiXCR clonotype assembly, TCRdb reanalyzed the public sequencing data and kept in-frame beta chains. Every distinct CDR3 protein forms one entry, paired with its most common genes and DNA. The sample table contains about 360,000 distinct CDR3 sequences; only one count was recorded for less than 15% of them. The top ten clones comprise 4% to 5.5% of the sample. This clonotype was seen at least ten times. The specificity of this receptor is unknown. No much larger clone exists at a distance of one base, and base qualities are not known.

The material sequenced was PBMCs, taken from the stem cell graft. Rearrangement joined TRBV12-3 or TRBV12-4 to TRBJ1-5, with the D gene not clear enough to name. This clonotype was obtained from a human donor who donated a stem cell graft to a child with Fanconi anemia. The CDR3 protein sequence reads: CASSLGRYQPQHF. The nucleotide sequence reads TGTGCCAGCAGCCTAGGGAGGTATCAGCCCCAGCATTTT.